These 25 T cell receptor beta chains share one sample of origin, sequenced in a study of blood T cells in healthy people across ages. Sample-barcoded 5' priming and a J-beta primer mix drove a second PCR of about 6 to 12 cycles. TCRdb re-derived calls from the 5' RACE reads in MiXCR, one entry per CDR3 protein. Of roughly 500,000 distinct CDR3 sequences listed, more than 20% are singletons. These data were also reused for a study on T cells of mothers and their children.

Sequenced input: blood. The origin of the receptors is a boy aged 10-17 years in good health.

This clonotype has only a few counts. This rearrangement joins TRBV28 to TRBJ1-3, with D unclear. V was trimmed by 5 bases and J by 2 bases, leaving 13 bases between them. CDR3 length equals 15 residues. Germline CDR1 is MDHEN and CDR2 is SYDVKM. The CDR3 sequence: CASSPPLLTGNTIYF. In DNA form, the CDR3 reads TGTGCCAGCAGTCCTCCACTGTTAACTGGAAACACCATATATTTT. Full variable domain (outside the CDR3, taken from reference TRBV28 and TRBJ1-3): DVKVTQSSRYLVKRTGEKVFLECVQDMDHENMFWYRQDPGLGLRLIYFSYDVKMKEKGDIPEGYSVSREKKERFSLILESASTNQTSMYLCASSPPLLTGNTIYFGEGSWLTVV.

The CDR3 loop is CSARSIRLAEQETQYF. In DNA, the CDR3 is TGCAGTGCTAGAAGTATCCGACTAGCGGAGCAAGAGACCCAGTACTTC. The chain couples TRBV20-1 to TRBJ2-5; 9 bases align to TRBD2. With V trimmed by 2 bases and J by 2 bases, 9 bases remained unmatched. The length of the CDR3 is 16 residues. The V gene's germline CDR1 is DFQATT and CDR2 SNEGSKA (reference sequence).

The chain carries TRBV28 and TRBJ2-5, with 8 bases identical to TRBD1. This CDR3 comprises 15 residues. The trim removed 2 bases at V and 11 bases at J, leaving 13 bases unmatched. CDR1 and CDR2 (germline): MDHEN, SYDVKM. This chain's CDR3 is CASSLGTGLGYGQYF. The CDR3 bases are TGTGCCAGCAGTTTAGGGACAGGCCTTGGGTACGGGCAGTACTTC.

The sample holds many counts of this clonotype. As DNA, the CDR3 is TGTGCCAGCAGCTTAGCCCCGGGACTAGAACAGAATGAGCAGTTCTTC. Translation gives CASSLAPGLEQNEQFF. The chain couples TRBV7-9 to TRBJ2-1; 8 bases are shared with TRBD2. CDR1 is SEHNR and CDR2 is FQNEAQ in the germline V gene (reference sequence). The CDR3 length is 16 residues. The trim removed 0 bases at V and 7 bases at J, leaving 8 bases unmatched.

The V and J genes are TRBV4-2 and TRBJ2-1; 14 bases agree with TRBD2. The DNA end is more similar to TRBJ2-7, so the J call may be wrong. CDR3 length equals 17 residues. The germline V gene encodes CDR1 LGHNA and CDR2 YNFKEQ. The CDR3: CASSQKTSGGAGYEQYF. The CDR3 nucleotides read TGTGCCAGCAGCCAAAAGACTAGCGGGGGGGCCGGGTACGAGCAGTACTTC.

In this sample, this clonotype turned up a few times. The chain carries TRBV4-1 and TRBJ2-7; 7 positions match TRBD1. Germline CDR1 and CDR2: MGHRA and YSYEKL. The CDR3 length is 16 residues. V was pared by 1 base and J by 0 bases, with 6 bases of the junction left unmatched. The CDR3 DNA reads TGCGCCAGCAGCCAAGGGTGGGACAGTGGCTCCTACGAGCAGTACTTC. Protein sequence: CASSQGWDSGSYEQYF.

As concerns this clonotype: A junction end diverges from the germline sequence, so it may reflect a read error. The rearrangement links TRBV5-1 to TRBJ2-5, with TRBD2 as a possible D gene (6 bases). The DNA end favors TRBJ2-1, so the J call may be wrong. The CDR3 covers 14 residues. Germline V gives CDR1 SGHRS, CDR2 YFSETQ. Written as DNA, the CDR3 is TGCGCCCGCAGCTTGGTGTCTGGCGCGGGAGAGCAGTTCTTC. Amino acid sequence: CARSLVSGAGEQFF.

In this sample, this clonotype turned up a few times. The rearrangement uses TRBV11-2 and TRBJ2-5; 8 positions agree with TRBD1. CDR1 and CDR2 from the germline V gene are SGHAT and FQNNGV. Losses at the gene ends were 3 bases for V and 4 bases for J; bases not matched to a gene: 7. The CDR3 totals 15 residues. The CDR3 DNA is TGTGCCAGCAGCTTCCCGGACAGGGTACGAGAGACCCAGTACTTC. It encodes CASSFPDRVRETQYF. The variable domain in full, with the rest retrieved from reference TRBV11-2 and TRBJ2-5, is EAGVAQSPRYKIIEKRQSVAFWCNPISGHATLYWYQQILGQGPKLLIQFQNNGVVDDSQLPKDRFSAERLKGVDSTLKIQPAKLEDSAVYLCASSFPDRVRETQYFGPGTRLLVL.

In this sample, this clonotype turned up a few times. V and J are TRBV29-1 and TRBJ2-1; D is unresolved. The CDR3 runs 13 residues. Germline V CDR1 and CDR2: SQVTM, ANQGSEA. V lost 2 bases, J lost 0 bases, and 5 bases lay in between. CDR3 coding DNA: TGCAGCGTTGAACATAGCTCCTACAATGAGCAGTTCTTC. Protein: CSVEHSSYNEQFF.

This clonotype was detected a few times. The V call is TRBV12-3 or TRBV12-4, the J call TRBJ2-3; 7 positions agree with TRBD1. The CDR3 is 15 amino acids. The junction had 7 bases not matched to a gene; V was cut back by 4 bases and J by 3 bases. The CDR3 DNA reads as TGTGCCAGCAGTTATCGGGACAGTGAGACAGATACGCAGTATTTT. This translates into CASSYRDSETDTQYF.

This chain uses TRBV7-2 with TRBJ1-4; maybe TRBD1 (5 bases). CDR3 length equals 14 residues. The germline gives CDR1 SGHTA, CDR2 FQGNSA. V was clipped by 5 bases and J by 4 bases, with 11 bases between them. CDR3 nucleotides: TGTGCCAGCAGCCCGGGGGGAATTAATGAAAAACTGTTTTTT. It yields the protein CASSPGGINEKLFF.

A remark on this clonotype: The germline gene is not matched at one end of the junction; a read error may be the cause. V gene TRBV27 combines with J gene TRBJ2-3, with a weak D call TRBD1 (6 bases). CDR3 size: 21 residues. The germline V gene has CDR1 MNHEY and CDR2 SMNVEV (reference sequence). The CDR3 sequence: CASRPFLLRPGGWSRSDTQYF. The CDR3 DNA follows: TGTGCCAGCCGACCTTTCCTTTTGCGCCCTGGGGGCTGGTCGAGATCAGACACGCAGTATTTT.

The V gene is TRBV6-5, the J gene TRBJ1-2, with D uncertain. This CDR3 is 11 amino acids long. V dropped 4 bases and J dropped 8 bases, with 8 bases sitting between them. Germline lookup yields CDR1 MNHEY and CDR2 SVGAGI. The CDR3 loop reads CASSSPQGYTF. The CDR3 region has the DNA TGTGCCAGCAGTTCCCCTCAGGGCTACACCTTC.

This clonotype was counted between two and nine times. The chain has TRBV20-1 and TRBJ2-5; TRBD2 is a possible D gene (5 bases). The last part of the DNA fits TRBJ2-1 better; the J call may be wrong. CDR1 is DFQATT, CDR2 SNEGSKA, per germline (reference sequence). The CDR3 consists of 15 residues. Here the CDR3 DNA reads TGCAGTGCTAGAAACAGCGAGGGCACCTACAATGAGCAGTTCTTC. Translated, it gives CSARNSEGTYNEQFF.

In its sample, this clonotype was seen many times. V is TRBV6-2 or TRBV6-3 and J is TRBJ1-5; D is undetermined. Trimming cost V 6 bases and J 6 bases, with 9 bases left between them. This CDR3 spans 12 amino acids. Germline V gene lookup returns CDR1 MNHEY and CDR2 SVGEGT. The CDR3 nucleotides read TGTGCCAGCAGATCCGGACGTCAGCCCCAGCATTTT. Amino acid sequence: CASRSGRQPQHF.

The chain is built from TRBV4-1 and TRBJ2-7, with a weak D call TRBD1 (5 bases). The CDR3 contains 14 residues. The germline V gene has CDR1 MGHRA and CDR2 YSYEKL. V lost 6 bases to trimming and J lost 3 bases, with 15 bases between them. The chain's CDR3 is CASSPGQELYEQYF. CDR3 DNA: TGCGCCAGCAGTCCCGGACAAGAACTCTACGAGCAGTACTTC.

This clonotype was seen only a few times. This chain connects TRBV6-4 to TRBJ2-2, with 7 bases that match TRBD2. The length of the CDR3 is 16 residues. Germline trimming cut 0 bases from V and 4 bases from J; bases unmatched to any gene: 5. Per germline, CDR1 MRHNA and CDR2 SNTAGT. Written as DNA, the CDR3 is TGTGCCAGCAGTGACTCAGCGGGGCAATCCACCGGGGAGCTGTTTTTT. It translates to CASSDSAGQSTGELFF.

The sample holds a few counts of this clonotype. The V call is TRBV4-1, the J call TRBJ2-5; D is tentatively TRBD1 or TRBD2 (6 bases each). The V end lost 4 bases, the J end lost 1 base, and 13 bases lay between the germline ends. CDR1 and CDR2 from the germline V gene are MGHRA and YSYEKL. The CDR3 spans 15 residues. This CDR3 reads CASSPEPGAQETQYF. CDR3 nucleotide sequence: TGCGCCAGCAGCCCCGAACCGGGGGCCCAAGAGACCCAGTACTTC.

This chain links TRBV7-2 with TRBJ1-1; TRBD1 is a possible D gene (5 bases). This CDR3 is 19 amino acids long. Germline assignment: CDR1 SGHTA and CDR2 FQGNSA. Between the trimmed V and J ends, which lost 2 bases and 1 base, there was a span of 23 bases. The CDR3 DNA sequence: TGTGCCAGCAGCTTACGGTTAGTGGGAATGAGGGGAAAGAACACTGAAGCTTTCTTT. Translated: CASSLRLVGMRGKNTEAFF.

This clonotype was detected a few times. V gene TRBV7-8 combines with J gene TRBJ1-6; D is ambiguous. The CDR3 length is 13 residues. Per germline, CDR1 SGHVS and CDR2 FQNEAQ. Trimming left V 7 bases short and J 5 bases short, with 9 bases between. CDR3 nucleotides: TGTGCCAGCAAAAGGACCAATAATTCACCCCTCCACTTT. Residues: CASKRTNNSPLHF.

The chain employs TRBV5-1 and TRBJ2-7, with 7 nucleotides matching TRBD1. V gave up 4 bases and J gave up 3 bases; unmatched junction bases: 10. Germline-derived CDR1 and CDR2 are SGHRS and YFSETQ. CDR3 length: 15 residues. CDR3 protein: CASSNRDSARYEQYF. The DNA of the CDR3 is TGCGCCAGCAGCAACCGGGACAGCGCCCGCTACGAGCAGTACTTC.

The chain uses TRBV10-3 and TRBJ1-4; 7 bases fit TRBD1. The CDR3 is made up of 20 amino acids. V lost 2 bases, J lost 1 base, and 16 bases stayed unmatched. Germline CDR1 and CDR2: ENHRY and SYGVKD. The CDR3 spells CAISETNTGEGYGTNEKLFF. For the CDR3, the DNA is TGTGCCATCAGTGAGACCAATACAGGGGAAGGCTATGGAACTAATGAAAAACTGTTTTTT.

This sequence joins TRBV4-3 and TRBJ1-4, with no clear D. V lost 4 bases to trimming and J lost 0 bases, with 15 bases between them. Germline CDR1 reads LGHNA; CDR2 reads YSLEER. The CDR3 has 17 amino acids. CDR3 residues: CASSLGAGRATNEKLFF. The CDR3 DNA is TGCGCCAGCAGCCTAGGAGCGGGGAGAGCAACTAATGAAAAACTGTTTTTT.

This clonotype was counted only a few times. The chain is built from TRBV7-2 and TRBJ2-7; 14 positions agree with TRBD2. V shed 5 bases, J shed 2 bases, and the junction held 8 bases outside the gene matches. The CDR3 consists of 17 residues. Germline-derived CDR1 and CDR2 are SGHTA and FQGNSA. CDR3 sequence: CASSHAGLAGAAYEQYF. The CDR3 DNA is TGTGCCAGCAGCCACGCGGGACTAGCGGGGGCCGCCTACGAGCAGTACTTC.

This sequence joins TRBV4-3 and TRBJ2-5; weak D call: TRBD2 (6 bases). This CDR3 comprises 14 residues. Trimming removed 1 base at V and 7 bases at J, with 13 bases between. Germline V CDR1 and CDR2: LGHNA, YSLEER. The DNA for the CDR3 is TGCGCCAGCAGCCAAGGCGCGGGGTTAGGGACCCAGTACTTC. This encodes CASSQGAGLGTQYF.